The 31 T cell receptor beta chains presented below share a single source sample, sequenced in a study of shared clonotypes between healthy human individuals. Method: immunoSEQ multiplex PCR; TCRdb's copy keeps in-frame clones and lacks some. The data show around 430,000 clones, more than 75% seen once. Sequenced: PBMCs. The receptors derive from a woman between 40 and 50 years old in good health. Some clones in this sample may be carry-over from other donors' samples.

The chain combines TRBV11-2 with TRBJ1-5, with D unresolved. This CDR3 comprises 13 residues. Germline V gene lookup returns CDR1 SGHAT and CDR2 FQNNGV. V lost 3 bases to trimming and J lost 4 bases, with 7 bases between them. The CDR3 DNA reads TGTGCCAGCAGCTTCGGGGAGAATCAGCCCCAGCATTTT. Amino acid sequence: CASSFGENQPQHF.

The chain couples TRBV29-1 to TRBJ1-2; 7 bases are shared with TRBD1. This CDR3 is built from 13 residues. V gave up 7 bases and J gave up 2 bases; unmatched junction bases: 7. From germline, CDR1 is SQVTM and CDR2 ANQGSEA. The DNA for the CDR3 is TGCAGCGCCCAGGGGGGGCCCAACTATGGCTACACCTTC. This translates into CSAQGGPNYGYTF.

This clone showed up just a few times. CDR3 loop: CAITPTSETYNEQFF. For the CDR3, the DNA is TGTGCCATCACCCCCACTAGCGAGACTTACAATGAGCAGTTCTTC. The chain couples TRBV10-3 to TRBJ2-1, with 7 bases matching TRBD2. The CDR3 is 15 amino acids. CDR1 and CDR2 (germline): ENHRY, SYGVKD. V lost 7 bases to trimming and J lost 4 bases; unmatched junction nucleotides: 10.

Only one count was recorded for this clone. The V call is TRBV19, the J call TRBJ2-1; D not certain. CDR1 LNHDA and CDR2 SQIVND come from the germline V gene (reference sequence). There are 15 residues in the CDR3. Trimming cost V 3 bases and J 0 bases, with 9 bases left between them. Here the CDR3 reads CASSIGWSSYNEQFF. The DNA for the CDR3 is TGTGCCAGTAGTATCGGCTGGAGCTCCTACAATGAGCAGTTCTTC.

The rearrangement links TRBV29-1 to TRBJ2-7; tentatively, D is TRBD1 (6 bases). CDR1 and CDR2 from the germline V gene are SQVTM and ANQGSEA. The CDR3 has 14 amino acids. The germline V and J ends were trimmed by 3 bases and 1 base, with 13 bases remaining between them. This CDR3 reads CSVEEGGPSYEQYF. The CDR3 region has the DNA TGCAGCGTTGAGGAAGGGGGACCTTCCTACGAGCAGTACTTC.

The chain carries TRBV9 and TRBJ2-5, with D possibly being TRBD2 (5 bases). CDR1 and CDR2 from the germline V gene are SGDLS and YYNGEE. V gave up 4 bases and J gave up 5 bases, with 12 bases separating them. This CDR3 region has 13 residues. The chain's CDR3 is CASSLSGFETQYF. CDR3 sequence (DNA): TGTGCCAGCAGCCTGAGCGGTTTTGAGACCCAGTACTTC.

This clone was seen once. The CDR3 DNA sequence: TGTGCCAGCATACTAGCGACTGAGCAGTTCTTC. Protein product: CASILATEQFF. The chain employs TRBV7-2 and TRBJ2-1, with 7 positions matching TRBD2. Germline-derived CDR1 and CDR2 are SGHTA and FQGNSA. With V trimmed by 7 bases and J by 9 bases, 3 bases remained unmatched. The length of the CDR3 is 11 residues.

This sequence joins TRBV5-6 and TRBJ2-7; D possibly corresponds to TRBD2 (5 bases). V dropped 4 bases and J dropped 1 base, with 15 bases sitting between them. Germline V gene sequence: CDR1 SGHDT, CDR2 YYEEEE. The CDR3 runs to 15 residues. In DNA form, the CDR3 reads TGTGCCAGCAGCGATATTACCTCGGGGTCCTACGAGCAGTACTTC. It encodes CASSDITSGSYEQYF.

The rearrangement joins TRBV5-4 to TRBJ2-5, with TRBD2 as a possible D gene (7 bases). The germline V gene encodes CDR1 SGHNT and CDR2 YYREEE (reference sequence). This CDR3 comprises 15 residues. Trimming removed 2 bases from V and 5 bases from J, with 16 bases in between. The CDR3 protein is CASSFPGGGSETQYF. The CDR3 DNA follows: TGTGCCAGCAGCTTTCCGGGGGGCGGGAGTGAGACCCAGTACTTC.

The chain combines TRBV6-6 with TRBJ2-7; 10 bases align to TRBD1. V lost 6 bases and J lost 7; bases outside the gene matches: 12. The CDR3 loop spans 15 amino acids. Per the germline V gene, CDR1 is MNHNY and CDR2 is SVGAGI (reference sequence). The CDR3 sequence is CASRPSGQGEQEQYF. In nucleotides, the CDR3 is TGTGCCAGCAGGCCCTCCGGACAGGGGGAACAAGAGCAGTACTTC.

The chain couples TRBV9 to TRBJ2-1, with 11 nucleotides matching TRBD2. Trimming removed 0 bases from V and 9 bases from J; junction bases left unmatched: 5. Looked up from germline, CDR1 is SGDLS and CDR2 is YYNGEE. This CDR3 is 15 amino acids long. CDR3 region: CASSVALAGVIEQFF. In nucleotides, the CDR3 is TGTGCCAGCAGCGTAGCACTAGCGGGAGTTATTGAGCAGTTCTTC.

This clone was observed once. Other DNA variants within this sample encode the same CDR3. The chain combines TRBV28 with TRBJ2-7; no reliable D call. V was pared by 5 bases and J by 1 base, with 3 bases between. The CDR3 length is 11 residues. The germline V gene has CDR1 MDHEN and CDR2 SYDVKM. This chain's CDR3 is CASSASYEQYF. CDR3 bases: TGTGCCAGCAGTGCATCCTACGAGCAGTACTTC.

The V and J genes are TRBV6-5 and TRBJ2-2; 8 nucleotides match TRBD2. From germline, CDR1 is MNHEY and CDR2 SVGAGI. J lost 4 bases, V lost 8 bases, and 6 bases had no gene match. This CDR3 region has 14 residues. CDR3: CASHEAGVTGELFF. The CDR3 nucleotides read TGTGCCAGCCATGAAGCGGGAGTCACCGGGGAGCTGTTTTTT.

The gene calls are TRBV6-4 and TRBJ2-3, with 9 positions matching TRBD2. In germline, CDR1 is MRHNA, CDR2 SNTAGT. The J segment lost 6 bases and the V segment lost 2 bases, leaving 9 bases of the junction unmatched. There are 16 residues in the CDR3. The CDR3 nucleotides read TGTGCCAGCAGTGACGGGGAAGCGGGAGGATCGGATACGCAGTATTTT. It translates to CASSDGEAGGSDTQYF.

The chain combines TRBV6-6 with TRBJ2-7; D is unclear. CDR1 and CDR2 (germline): MNHNY, SVGAGI (reference sequence). The CDR3 runs 14 residues. Trimming took 6 bases from V and 6 from J, leaving 18 bases between them. The chain's CDR3 is CASSPRSAPREQYF. Written as DNA, the CDR3 is TGTGCCAGCAGCCCGCGTTCGGCCCCCCGCGAGCAGTACTTC.

The chain uses TRBV28 and TRBJ2-5; D is unresolved. V shed 3 bases and J shed 4 bases, with 9 bases lying between them. Germline values: CDR1 MDHEN, CDR2 SYDVKM. There are 13 residues in the CDR3. Written as DNA, the CDR3 is TGTGCCAGCAGTTTCCGAGACTTAGAGACCCAGTACTTC. Its protein is CASSFRDLETQYF.

A few counts support this clone. This rearrangement joins TRBV6-1 to TRBJ1-2; D is ambiguous. Germline loops: CDR1 MNHNS, CDR2 SASEGT. V gave up 8 bases and J gave up 1 base, with 5 bases separating them. This CDR3 contains 11 residues. CDR3 in amino acids: CASEINYGYTF. DNA for the CDR3: TGTGCCAGCGAGATTAACTATGGCTACACCTTC.

The rearrangement links TRBV6-5 to TRBJ2-7; TRBD2 agrees at 9 bases. The CDR3 is 11 residues long. Germline CDR1 is MNHEY and CDR2 is SVGAGI. J was trimmed by 12 bases and V by 5 bases; bases with no gene match: 5. In nucleotides, the CDR3 is TGTGCCAGCAGTCTAGCGGGACGGTTGTACTTC. This sequence encodes CASSLAGRLYF.

This chain joins TRBV7-2 and TRBJ2-7, with D unclear. CDR1 is SGHTA, CDR2 FQGNSA, per germline. V was clipped by 1 base and J by 0 bases, with 10 bases between them. The CDR3 contains 15 residues. In nucleotides, the CDR3 is TGTGCCAGCAGCTTAGATCGGCAGCCCTCCTACGAGCAGTACTTC. It is translated as CASSLDRQPSYEQYF.

The gene calls are TRBV18 and TRBJ2-1, with TRBD2 matching 12 bases. With V trimmed by 3 bases and J by 5 bases, 5 bases remained unmatched. This CDR3 is 16 amino acids long. The germline V gene encodes CDR1 KGHSH and CDR2 LQKENI. CDR3 sequence (DNA): TGTGCCAGCTCACCGTGGACTAGCGGGAACCACAATGAGCAGTTCTTC. Translating it yields CASSPWTSGNHNEQFF.

This chain links TRBV5-1 with TRBJ2-3; D ambiguous. The CDR3 is 14 amino acids. Deletions cut 1 base from V and 0 bases from J, with 6 bases between. Germline CDR1 and CDR2: SGHRS and YFSETQ. CDR3 region: CASSLSQSTDTQYF. CDR3 nucleotide sequence: TGCGCCAGCAGCTTGAGCCAGAGCACAGATACGCAGTATTTT.

The V gene is TRBV18, the J gene TRBJ2-1; 9 bases are a match to TRBD1. The CDR3 is 14 residues long. V shed 1 base, J shed 8 bases, and the junction held 3 bases outside the gene matches. The germline gives CDR1 KGHSH, CDR2 LQKENI. This CDR3 is CASSPRTGGDEQFF. The CDR3 DNA is TGTGCCAGCTCACCACGAACAGGGGGCGATGAGCAGTTCTTC.

This clone was detected many times. This chain connects TRBV5-1 to TRBJ2-2; 7 bases match TRBD1. The CDR3 has 18 amino acids. CDR1 is SGHRS and CDR2 is YFSETQ in the germline V gene. V dropped 3 bases and J dropped 0; count of bases not matched to a gene: 11. The CDR3 reads CASSWLGQGVANTGELFF. The CDR3 bases are TGCGCCAGCAGCTGGTTAGGTCAGGGGGTAGCGAACACCGGGGAGCTGTTTTTT.

This chain links TRBV5-1 with TRBJ1-5, with D maybe TRBD1 (6 bases). The CDR3 totals 16 residues. Trimming left V 4 bases short and J 5 bases short, with 19 bases between. Germline lookup yields CDR1 SGHRS and CDR2 YFSETQ. The CDR3 loop reads CASSPGGGGADQPQHF. Here the CDR3 DNA reads TGCGCCAGCAGCCCCGGGGGTGGGGGGGCCGATCAGCCCCAGCATTTT.

The rearrangement links TRBV5-4 to TRBJ1-1; weak D call: TRBD1 (5 bases). Trimming stripped 1 base from V and 4 bases from J, with 11 bases between. This CDR3 is built from 14 residues. The germline V gene encodes CDR1 SGHNT and CDR2 YYREEE (reference sequence). CDR3 amino acids: CASSLMGVVTEAFF. The CDR3 DNA reads as TGTGCCAGCAGCTTGATGGGGGTTGTCACTGAAGCTTTCTTT.

This chain links TRBV5-1 with TRBJ1-2, with D uncertain. CDR3 length: 14 residues. Germline CDR1 SGHRS, CDR2 YFSETQ. The ends were cut back, 0 bases at V and 7 bases at J, with 13 bases in the middle. The CDR3, as DNA: TGCGCCAGCAGCTTGGACACCCCCGGGCTTGGCTACACCTTC. It encodes CASSLDTPGLGYTF.

The J gene is TRBJ2-2, the V gene TRBV7-6, with 8 bases matching TRBD1. The CDR3 consists of 15 residues. CDR1 SGHVS and CDR2 FNYEAQ come from the germline V gene. Trimming removed 4 bases from V and 6 bases from J; junction bases left unmatched: 7. The CDR3 nucleotides read TGTGCCAGCAGCTCCCGGACAGGGTTTGCCGGGGAGCTGTTTTTT. Its protein is CASSSRTGFAGELFF.

This clone was seen only a few times. This chain links TRBV6-5 with TRBJ2-7; a possible D gene is TRBD1 (6 bases). CDR3 length: 13 residues. Germline CDR1 and CDR2: MNHEY and SVGAGI. The germline V and J ends were trimmed by 5 bases and 6 bases, with 14 bases remaining between them. CDR3 amino acids: CASSPIQGPEQYF. The CDR3 region has the DNA TGTGCCAGCAGTCCAATACAGGGCCCCGAGCAGTACTTC.

The CDR3 loop reads CASSHESGLQFF. The CDR3 DNA reads as TGCGCCAGCAGCCACGAGAGCGGGTTACAGTTCTTC. This chain links TRBV4-1 with TRBJ2-1, with D tentatively TRBD2 (6 bases). V gave up 3 bases and J gave up 13 bases, with 13 bases separating them. The CDR3 consists of 12 residues. Germline V gene data show CDR1 as MGHRA and CDR2 as YSYEKL.

V gene TRBV2 combines with J gene TRBJ2-2, with no clear D. The CDR3 loop spans 14 amino acids. Looked up from germline, CDR1 is SNHLY and CDR2 is FYNNEI. V lost 4 bases to trimming and J lost 5 bases, with 11 bases between them. This chain's CDR3 is CASSVMSSTGELFF. The CDR3 nucleotides are TGTGCCAGCAGTGTTATGTCGTCGACCGGGGAGCTGTTTTTT.

The gene calls are TRBV14 and TRBJ2-7; D possibly corresponds to TRBD1 (5 bases). V was trimmed by 4 bases and J by 3 bases, leaving 19 bases between them. In germline, CDR1 is SGHDN, CDR2 FVKESK. CDR3 length equals 16 residues. The CDR3 loop reads CASSPLGAVPRYEQYF. CDR3 nucleotides: TGTGCCAGCAGCCCCCTAGGGGCCGTTCCCCGCTACGAGCAGTACTTC.